This T cell receptor (beta chain) was sequenced during a study of shared clonotypes between healthy human individuals. Study-level results: The study drew on few donors, limiting represented genetic and exposure-history diversity.

Sequenced by immunoSEQ multiplex PCR; TCRdb stores in-frame clones only, minus some. Of roughly 1,500,000 clones listed, less than 99% are singletons. A word on this clone: Its matching antigen is unknown.

The sequence came from a man aged 25 to 40 in good health. The sample was naive CD4+ T cells sorted from blood. Described subset: CD45RA+ positively selected.

The CDR3 spells CASSLGVGAGEKTQYF. CDR3 in DNA: TGTGCCAGCAGCCTCGGGGTAGGAGCGGGAGAGAAGACCCAGTACTTC. The rearrangement uses TRBV7-2 and TRBJ2-5; 8 bases agree with TRBD2. Germline CDR1 reads SGHTA; CDR2 reads FQGNSA. This CDR3 contains 16 residues. The ends lost 5 bases at V and 6 bases at J; junction bases unmatched: 14.